A single sample is the source of the 20 T cell receptor beta chains below, sequenced in a study of cytomegalovirus exposure and HLA in healthy donors. Primers: 60 Vbeta forward and 13 Jbeta reverse. The assay was immunoSEQ multiplex PCR, and TCRdb's table has in-frame clones only and misses some. This table holds approximately 190,000 clones, 82% found once. The sample consisted of PBMCs. The receptors stem from a woman aged 18-29 years in good health and CMV-seronegative.

This sequence joins TRBV4-3 and TRBJ2-5; D is unresolved. V lost 6 bases to trimming and J lost 0 bases, with 5 bases between them. The V gene's germline CDR1 is LGHNA and CDR2 YSLEER. CDR3 length equals 12 residues. CDR3 region: CASRLYQETQYF. CDR3 bases: TGCGCCAGCAGACTTTACCAAGAGACCCAGTACTTC.

The V call is TRBV6-5, the J call TRBJ1-3, with a possible D match to TRBD1 (5 bases). The CDR3 totals 15 residues. The V end was cut by 4 bases, the J end by 6 bases, with 16 bases between. Germline loops: CDR1 MNHEY, CDR2 SVGAGI. The CDR3 loop is CASSSAGTGENTIYF. CDR3 sequence (DNA): TGTGCCAGCAGTTCCGCCGGGACTGGCGAAAACACCATATATTTT.

With respect to this clone: Relative to the germline gene, one junction end is altered; a read error may explain this. CDR3 nucleotides: TGTTCCAGCAGCGGGACAGGTTCCTACGAGCAGTACTTC. Translating it yields CSSSGTGSYEQYF. The genes are TRBV7-9 and TRBJ2-7, with a tentative D call TRBD1 (8 bases). CDR3 size: 13 residues. The germline V gene has CDR1 SEHNR and CDR2 FQNEAQ (reference sequence).

The V and J genes are TRBV28 and TRBJ1-2; the D is unclear. The CDR3 consists of 14 residues. Germline V CDR1 and CDR2: MDHEN, SYDVKM. V was shortened by 7 bases and J by 4 bases, with 16 bases between the two germline ends. In nucleotides, the CDR3 is TGTGCCAGCATCAGCGGAGGGAATGGCTATGGCTACACCTTC. Translated: CASISGGNGYGYTF.

The chain recombines TRBV10-1 with TRBJ2-1; 11 nucleotides agree with TRBD2. Germline V gives CDR1 WNHNN, CDR2 SYGVQD (reference sequence). This CDR3 comprises 19 residues. V shed 3 bases, J shed 4 bases, and the junction held 14 bases outside the gene matches. The CDR3 nucleotides read TGCGCCAGCAGTGAAGGTACTAGCGGGAGACTGGGAAAATACAATGAGCAGTTCTTC. Translation gives CASSEGTSGRLGKYNEQFF.

The J gene is TRBJ1-3, the V gene TRBV15; maybe TRBD1 (6 bases). V was cut by 3 bases and J by 4 bases, with 7 bases left in between. Looked up from germline, CDR1 is LNHNV and CDR2 is YYDKDF (reference sequence). The CDR3 spans 13 residues. The CDR3 spells CATSRQGGNTIYF. The CDR3 DNA reads TGTGCCACCAGCAGGCAGGGGGGAAACACCATATATTTT.

The chain carries TRBV21-1 and TRBJ1-3; the D call TRBD1 from the table was never checked on the DNA. TRBV21-1 is designated a pseudogene. The CDR3 contains 18 residues. CDR3 DNA: TGTGCCAGCAGATTGACAGGGTCGGTCGGAAGGTCTGGAAACACCATATATTTT. Protein sequence: CASRLTGSVGRSGNTIYF.

The table lists this clone with a count of one. The chain is built from TRBV6-6 and TRBJ2-1; perhaps TRBD2 as D (5 bases). Germline V gene lookup returns CDR1 MNHNY and CDR2 SVGAGI (reference sequence). Trimming left V 6 bases short and J 5 bases short, with 14 bases between. The CDR3 sequence is 14 residues long. The CDR3 bases are TGTGCCAGCAGGCCGGACGGAGGTCACAATGAGCAGTTCTTC. Amino acids: CASRPDGGHNEQFF.

The V and J genes are TRBV30 and TRBJ2-5; 9 nucleotides align to TRBD1. Per the germline V gene, CDR1 is GTSNPN and CDR2 is SVGIG (reference sequence). CDR3 length equals 15 residues. V lost 2 bases, J lost 4 bases, and 8 bases stayed unmatched. CDR3: CAWSRTGVNRETQYF. DNA of the CDR3: TGTGCCTGGAGTAGGACAGGGGTCAATCGAGAGACCCAGTACTTC.

The chain is built from TRBV7-2 and TRBJ2-7, with 7 bases aligning to TRBD2. J lost 2 bases, V lost 1 base, and 8 bases had no gene match. This CDR3 spans 16 amino acids. The germline CDR1 and CDR2 sequences are SGHTA and FQGNSA. The CDR3 DNA sequence: TGTGCCAGCAGCTTAGTACCGAGCGGGAAGGCCTACGAGCAGTACTTC. It yields the protein CASSLVPSGKAYEQYF.

This chain connects TRBV5-1 to TRBJ2-3; 8 nucleotides align to TRBD2. V shed 3 bases and J 4 bases; nucleotides not matched to a gene: 7. CDR1 is SGHRS, CDR2 YFSETQ, per germline. The CDR3 runs 15 residues. Written as DNA, the CDR3 is TGCGCCAGCAGCTCCGGACTAGCTGGGGCAGATACGCAGTATTTT. Translated: CASSSGLAGADTQYF. The full variable domain, its missing parts supplied by reference TRBV5-1 and TRBJ2-3, is KAGVTQTPRYLIKTRGQQVTLSCSPISGHRSVSWYQQTPGQGLQFLFEYFSETQRNKGNFPGRFSGRQFSNSRSEMNVSTLELGDSALYLCASSSGLAGADTQYFGPGTRLTVL.

This chain connects TRBV7-9 to TRBJ1-1; 11 bases align to TRBD1. The CDR3 consists of 19 residues. Looked up from germline, CDR1 is SEHNR and CDR2 is FQNEAQ (reference sequence). The junction had 17 bases not matched to a gene; V was cut back by 5 bases and J by 3 bases. The DNA of the CDR3 is TGTGCCAGCAGCCCAAAGTGGGGGACAGGGGGACATCGGGACACTGAAGCTTTCTTT. It codes for CASSPKWGTGGHRDTEAFF.

The chain links TRBV4-3 to TRBJ1-3; 8 bases fit TRBD1. Germline lookup yields CDR1 LGHNA and CDR2 YSLEER. The CDR3 loop spans 14 amino acids. V dropped 0 bases and J dropped 8; count of bases not matched to a gene: 3. The CDR3 region has the DNA TGCGCCAGCAGCCAAGAGACAGGGGTGGACACCATATATTTT. The encoded protein is CASSQETGVDTIYF.

The chain carries TRBV27 and TRBJ2-7, with D perhaps TRBD1 (6 bases). Trimming left V 8 bases short and J 0 bases short, with 14 bases between. The CDR3 loop spans 14 amino acids. Germline loops: CDR1 MNHEY, CDR2 SMNVEV (reference sequence). CDR3 nucleotide sequence: TGTGCCAGCGGTGGGACACGGAACTCCTACGAGCAGTACTTC. It codes for CASGGTRNSYEQYF.

This clone was detected only a few times. The chain combines TRBV6-5 with TRBJ1-2; the D is unclear. The CDR3 is 14 amino acids. V dropped 6 bases and J dropped 4 bases, with 15 bases sitting between them. The germline CDR1 and CDR2 sequences are MNHEY and SVGAGI. The CDR3 DNA reads TGTGCCAGCAGACCGACACAGAAGCTCTATGGCTACACCTTC. Its translation: CASRPTQKLYGYTF.

The V gene is TRBV7-8, the J gene TRBJ2-7, with TRBD2 matching 7 bases. Trimming removed 5 bases from V and 0 bases from J; junction bases left unmatched: 10. CDR1 and CDR2 from the germline V gene are SGHVS and FQNEAQ. This CDR3 comprises 16 residues. The CDR3 spells CASSPNPTSDSYEQYF. CDR3 DNA sequence: TGTGCCAGCAGCCCGAACCCCACTAGCGACTCCTACGAGCAGTACTTC.

The CDR3 nucleotides read TGTGCCAGCAGTTACGCTGGGCCTAATCAGCCCCAGCATTTT. This encodes CASSYAGPNQPQHF. The rearrangement uses TRBV6-5 and TRBJ1-5; no definite D call. Germline CDR1 reads MNHEY; CDR2 reads SVGAGI. V shed 2 bases and J shed 4 bases, with 9 bases lying between them. This CDR3 has 14 residues.

For this clone: The junction shows a germline mismatch at one end, possibly a read error. Other nucleotide sequences in the sample specify the same CDR3. The chain uses TRBV6-5 and TRBJ2-2, with 8 bases identical to TRBD1. The CDR3 has 15 residues. Germline V gives CDR1 MNHEY, CDR2 SVGAGI. In nucleotides, the CDR3 is TGTGCCAGCAGAACTCCGAGACAGGGGACCGGGGAGTTGTTTTTT. This codes for CASRTPRQGTGELFF.

V gene TRBV19 combines with J gene TRBJ1-2; 7 bases align to TRBD1. Germline V gene data show CDR1 as LNHDA and CDR2 as SQIVND (reference sequence). Losses at the gene ends were 4 bases for V and 0 bases for J; bases not matched to a gene: 14. The CDR3 is 18 residues long. CDR3 nucleotide sequence: TGTGCCAGTAGTACCCAGATTACAGGGGCGACAGCTAACTATGGCTACACCTTC. It is translated as CASSTQITGATANYGYTF.

The chain links TRBV27 to TRBJ2-3; 8 bases line up with TRBD2. With 6 bases clipped from V and 7 bases from J, the junction kept 6 bases outside the gene matches. In germline, CDR1 is MNHEY, CDR2 SMNVEV (reference sequence). The CDR3 spans 13 residues. For the CDR3, the DNA is TGTGCCAGCAGACGGGAGGGCCTTTATACGCAGTATTTT. This encodes CASRREGLYTQYF.